This TCR beta chain was sequenced for a study of T-cell memory formation after mild COVID-19. V shed 1 base and J shed 5 bases, with 10 bases lying between them. This CDR3 is built from 14 residues. CDR1 is PRHDT and CDR2 is FYEKMQ in the germline V gene (reference sequence). In TCRdb, the 5' RACE reads were re-called with MiXCR into one record per CDR3 protein. The repertoire includes about half a million distinct CDR3 sequences, about 20% of them detected once, and 9% to 15% sits in the top ten. This rearrangement joins TRBV13 to TRBJ2-3; D gene ambiguous. Sequenced: PBMCs or a T cell subset sorted from them (not recorded which). The sequence came from an adult woman who had mild COVID-19 (a few samples of this study predate the infection). Cell type and time point are not known. This CDR3 is CASSLVARGDTQYF. CDR3 nucleotide sequence: TGTGCCAGCAGCTTAGTAGCTCGAGGAGATACGCAGTATTTT. Supplemented by reference TRBV13 and TRBJ2-3, the full variable domain reads AAGVIQSPRHLIKEKRETATLKCYPIPRHDTVYWYQQGPGQDPQFLISFYEKMQSDKGSIPDRFSAQQFSDYHSELNMSSLELGDSALYFCASSLVARGDTQYFGPGTRLTVL.